The T cell receptor beta chain under discussion was sequenced for a study of CD8+ T cells in alopecia areata. Trimming left V 3 bases short and J 6 bases short, with 11 bases between. This CDR3 spans 12 amino acids. Germline CDR1 is SQVTM and CDR2 is ANQGSEA. The treatment: oral pan-JAK inhibitor, 5-10 mg twice daily. After isolation, RNA underwent reverse transcription to generate cDNA as the sequencing template. TCRdb keeps only in-frame clones here, not all; method: immunoSEQ multiplex PCR. The table has more than 95,000 clones, 58% seen once. The receptor comes from a human donor with alopecia areata. The V and J genes are TRBV29-1 and TRBJ1-2; D is unclear. The input for sequencing was CD8+ T cells sorted from blood, taken at week 4, from a patient treated with tofacitinib. CDR3 amino acids: CSVEGYGHGYTF. Written as DNA, the CDR3 is TGCAGCGTTGAGGGGTATGGCCATGGCTACACCTTC.